The 11 T cell receptor beta chains below all came from one sample that was sequenced in a study of cytomegalovirus exposure and HLA in healthy donors (dated by TCRdb to about 2017). The library relied on the immunoSEQ multiplex PCR assay. For the multiplex PCR, a mixture combining 60 forward primers for TCR Vbeta segments and 13 reverse primers for TCR Jbeta segments was used. Entries here come from immuneACCESS through TCRdb and include only in-frame sequences with V and J called. Some clones fail to appear in such tables; in the studies checked, an unresolved V gene covers under half of the shortfall, and the cause of the remainder is unknown. The sample table includes under 50,000 clones. The top ten hold about 17% of the sample. Sequencing input: PBMCs. These receptors originate from a male donor in good health and CMV-seronegative.

The V gene is TRBV4-1, the J gene TRBJ1-4; 7 positions match TRBD1. The V gene's germline CDR1 is MGHRA and CDR2 YSYEKL. V gave up 5 bases and J gave up 7 bases; unmatched junction bases: 7. The CDR3 contains 14 residues. CDR3 sequence: CASSSQGSSEKLFF. The CDR3 bases are TGCGCCAGCAGCTCACAGGGGAGTAGTGAAAAACTGTTTTTT.

The gene calls are TRBV7-2 and TRBJ2-7, with a weak D call TRBD1 (6 bases). Trimming took off 1 base at V and 2 bases at J, with 12 bases between the two ends. Germline V gene lookup returns CDR1 SGHTA and CDR2 FQGNSA. The CDR3 totals 15 residues. The CDR3 reads CASSLGGQGPYEQYF. CDR3 bases: TGTGCCAGCAGCTTAGGGGGGCAGGGACCCTACGAGCAGTACTTC.

On this clone itself: An end of the junction differs from the germline gene, which may be a read error. V usage is TRBV30 and J usage is TRBJ1-3; possible D gene TRBD1, 5 bases. In germline, CDR1 is GTSNPN, CDR2 SVGIG (reference sequence). The CDR3 has 15 residues. As DNA, the CDR3 is TGTGCCGGGAGTATTGGCGACAGCTCTGGAAACACCATATATTTT. It translates to CAGSIGDSSGNTIYF. The full variable domain, completed using reference TRBV30 and TRBJ1-3, is SQTIHQWPATLVQPVGSPLSLECTVEGTSNPNLYWYRQAAGRGLQLLFYSVGIGQISSEVPQNLSASRPQDRQFILSSKKLLLSDSGFYLCAGSIGDSSGNTIYFGEGSWLTVV.

The genes are TRBV5-1 and TRBJ2-7, with 9 bases aligning to TRBD1. Germline values: CDR1 SGHRS, CDR2 YFSETQ. V lost 5 bases, J lost 6 bases, and 9 bases stayed unmatched. This CDR3 has 14 residues. CDR3 DNA: TGCGCCAGCAGTCCGGGACAGGGAGGTCTCGAGCAGTACTTC. Translation: CASSPGQGGLEQYF.

As to this clone: Other DNA sequences of this sample code for an identical CDR3. This chain uses TRBV19 with TRBJ1-5; 7 nucleotides agree with TRBD1. Per germline, CDR1 LNHDA and CDR2 SQIVND (reference sequence). J gave up 6 bases and V 3 bases, and 2 bases lay outside the gene matches. The CDR3 runs to 13 residues. The CDR3 nucleotides are TGTGCCAGTAGTATCCAGGGGGGTCAGCCCCAGCATTTT. It encodes CASSIQGGQPQHF.

The rearrangement links TRBV9 to TRBJ1-3, with D possibly matching TRBD1 (5 bases). Germline CDR1 reads SGDLS; CDR2 reads YYNGEE. The CDR3 has 16 amino acids. Trimming pared 1 base from V and 0 bases from J, leaving 11 bases between. CDR3 in DNA: TGTGCCAGCAGCGTAAGACAGACTTACTCTGGAAACACCATATATTTT. It specifies CASSVRQTYSGNTIYF.

The chain is built from TRBV7-9 and TRBJ2-5; 9 bases align to TRBD1. V shed 4 bases and J 1 base; nucleotides not matched to a gene: 7. The CDR3 has 16 residues. The germline CDR1 and CDR2 sequences are SEHNR and FQNEAQ (reference sequence). In DNA form, the CDR3 reads TGTGCCAGCAGCTCCCGGGGACAGGGACCCCAAGAGACCCAGTACTTC. Residues: CASSSRGQGPQETQYF.

The chain employs TRBV6-5 and TRBJ1-6; D unclear. Trimming shortened V by 8 bases and J by 7 bases, and 9 bases separated the two germline ends. The CDR3 length is 12 residues. The germline gives CDR1 MNHEY, CDR2 SVGAGI. CDR3 loop: CASRPGNSPLHF. The CDR3 DNA reads TGTGCCAGCCGGCCGGGGAATTCACCCCTCCACTTT.

This chain links TRBV6-6 with TRBJ2-7, with 7 bases that match TRBD1. There are 15 residues in the CDR3. V lost 2 bases to trimming and J lost 2 bases; unmatched junction nucleotides: 6. Germline assignment: CDR1 MNHNY and CDR2 SVGAGI (reference sequence). This CDR3 reads CASSYQGQSAYEQYF. CDR3 coding DNA: TGTGCCAGCAGTTACCAGGGACAGTCCGCCTACGAGCAGTACTTC.

This chain joins TRBV9 and TRBJ2-7, with a tentative D call TRBD1 (7 bases). Germline values: CDR1 SGDLS, CDR2 YYNGEE. CDR3 length: 15 residues. The V gene lost 1 base and the J gene lost 5 bases, with 16 bases spanning the gap. CDR3 residues: CASSVSTGRNHEQYF. The DNA for the CDR3 is TGTGCCAGCAGCGTATCGACAGGGAGGAACCACGAGCAGTACTTC. The full variable domain, completed using reference TRBV9 and TRBJ2-7, is DSGVTQTPKHLITATGQRVTLRCSPRSGDLSVYWYQQSLDQGLQFLIQYYNGEERAKGNILERFSAQQFPDLHSELNLSSLELGDSALYFCASSVSTGRNHEQYFGPGTRLTVT.

Remarks on this clone: This CDR3 is also generated by other DNA sequences in the sample. This chain uses TRBV19 with TRBJ2-6; D may be TRBD2 (6 bases). The CDR3 sequence is 18 residues long. Germline lookup yields CDR1 LNHDA and CDR2 SQIVND (reference sequence). Trimming left V 5 bases short and J 1 base short, with 18 bases between. CDR3 residues: CASSPFGTGRSGANVLTF. CDR3 sequence (DNA): TGTGCCAGTAGTCCCTTCGGGACGGGGAGGTCTGGGGCCAACGTCCTGACTTTC.